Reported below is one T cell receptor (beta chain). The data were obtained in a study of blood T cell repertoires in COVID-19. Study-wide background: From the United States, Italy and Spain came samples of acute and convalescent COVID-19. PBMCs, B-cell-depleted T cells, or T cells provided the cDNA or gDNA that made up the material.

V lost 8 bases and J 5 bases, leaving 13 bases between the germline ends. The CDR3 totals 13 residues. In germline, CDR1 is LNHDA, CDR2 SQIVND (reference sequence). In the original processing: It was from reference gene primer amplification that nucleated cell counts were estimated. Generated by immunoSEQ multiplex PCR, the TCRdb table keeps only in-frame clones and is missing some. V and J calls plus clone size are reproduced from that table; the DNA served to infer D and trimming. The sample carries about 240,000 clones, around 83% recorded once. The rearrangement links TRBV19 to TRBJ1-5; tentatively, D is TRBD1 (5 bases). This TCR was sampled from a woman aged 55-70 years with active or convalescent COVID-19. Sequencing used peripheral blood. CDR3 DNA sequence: TGTGCCAGTGCAGGGAAAGGGGATCAGCCCCAGCATTTT. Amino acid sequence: CASAGKGDQPQHF. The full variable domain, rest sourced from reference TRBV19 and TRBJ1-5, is DGGITQSPKYLFRKEGQNVTLSCEQNLNHDAMYWYRQDPGQGLRLIYYSQIVNDFQKGDIAEGYSVSREKKESFPLTVTSAQKNPTAFYLCASAGKGDQPQHFGDGTRLSIL.